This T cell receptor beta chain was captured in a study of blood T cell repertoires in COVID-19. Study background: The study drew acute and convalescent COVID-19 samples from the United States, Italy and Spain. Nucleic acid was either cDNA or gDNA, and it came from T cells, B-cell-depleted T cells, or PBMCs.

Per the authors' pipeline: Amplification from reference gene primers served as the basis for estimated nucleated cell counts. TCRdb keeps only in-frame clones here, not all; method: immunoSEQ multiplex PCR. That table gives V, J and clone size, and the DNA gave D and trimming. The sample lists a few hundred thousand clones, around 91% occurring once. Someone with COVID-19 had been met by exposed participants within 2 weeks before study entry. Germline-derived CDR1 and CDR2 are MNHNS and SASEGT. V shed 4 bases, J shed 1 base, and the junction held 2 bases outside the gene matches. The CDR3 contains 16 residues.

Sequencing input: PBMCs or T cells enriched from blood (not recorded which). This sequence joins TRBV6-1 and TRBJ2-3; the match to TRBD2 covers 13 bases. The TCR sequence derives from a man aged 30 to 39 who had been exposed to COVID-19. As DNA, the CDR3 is TGTGCCAGCAGTGCTGGGACTAGCGGGGGCACAGATACGCAGTATTTT. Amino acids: CASSAGTSGGTDTQYF.